This T cell receptor beta chain was sequenced for a study of PD-L1 blockade in urothelial cancer. Findings and caveats of the study: Tumor-associated clones in blood expanded more at 3 weeks in durable-benefit patients.

Produced via immunoSEQ multiplex PCR; TCRdb's table is partial and in-frame only. The table lists 95,000 to 150,000 clones, 86% of them singletons. The CDR3 is 13 amino acids. Germline V gene data show CDR1 as ENHRY and CDR2 as SYGVKD. The V and J ends lost 5 bases and 2 bases, in that order; junction bases with no gene match: 2. Time point here: peripheral blood 6 weeks after treatment start. About this clone: Its specificity is not known. The same CDR3 arises from other DNA sequences in this sample as well.

The receptor comes from a middle-aged man with urothelial cancer. The specimen was PBMCs, collected around atezolizumab (anti-PD-L1) treatment. The rearrangement joins TRBV10-3 to TRBJ2-5; 7 bases agree with TRBD1. In DNA, the CDR3 is TGTGCCATCAGTAGACAGGGACAAGAGACCCAGTACTTC. This encodes CAISRQGQETQYF.